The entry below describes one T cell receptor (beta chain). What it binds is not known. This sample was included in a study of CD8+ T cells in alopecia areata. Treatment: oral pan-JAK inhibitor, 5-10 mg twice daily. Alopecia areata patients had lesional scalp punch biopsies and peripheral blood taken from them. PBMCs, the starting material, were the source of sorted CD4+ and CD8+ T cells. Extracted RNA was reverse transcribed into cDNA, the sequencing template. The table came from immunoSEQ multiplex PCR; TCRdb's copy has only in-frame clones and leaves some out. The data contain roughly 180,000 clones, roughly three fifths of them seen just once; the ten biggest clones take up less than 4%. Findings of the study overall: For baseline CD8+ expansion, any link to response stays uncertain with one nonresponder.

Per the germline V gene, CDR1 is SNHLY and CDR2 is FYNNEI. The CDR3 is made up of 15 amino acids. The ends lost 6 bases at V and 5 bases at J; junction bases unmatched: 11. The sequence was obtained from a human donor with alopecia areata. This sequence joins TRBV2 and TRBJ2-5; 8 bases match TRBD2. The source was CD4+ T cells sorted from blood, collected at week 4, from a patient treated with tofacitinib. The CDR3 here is CASSSSGTPSETQYF. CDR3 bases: TGTGCCAGCAGCAGTAGCGGGACCCCCAGTGAGACCCAGTACTTC.